Presented here are 26 T cell receptor beta chains from one specimen sequenced in a study of blood T cells in healthy people across ages. Through a sample-barcoded 5' primer and a J-beta primer mix, a second PCR was run for about 7 to 12 cycles. Each CDR3 protein gets one entry after TCRdb re-called the 5' RACE reads with MiXCR. Of about 1,800,000 distinct CDR3 sequences listed, approximately 28% were seen once; the top ten hold around 7.7%. The specimen was blood. These TCRs come from a woman aged 25 to 39 in good health.

This clonotype has a count of ten or more. The V and J genes are TRBV7-9 and TRBJ2-3; D uncertain. With 6 bases removed from V and 0 bases from J, the gap between germline ends came to 7 bases. Germline CDR1 is SEHNR and CDR2 is FQNEAQ (reference sequence). The CDR3 loop spans 13 amino acids. The CDR3 region has the DNA TGTGCCAGCAGGCCGACTAGCACAGATACGCAGTATTTT. Translated, it gives CASRPTSTDTQYF.

Notes on this clonotype: A much larger clone lies one base from this, so it may be a read error. The gene calls are TRBV6-2 or TRBV6-3 and TRBJ1-2; D is undetermined. Germline V gene lookup returns CDR1 MNHEY and CDR2 SVGEGT. The CDR3 has 14 residues. V was pared by 2 bases and J by 2 bases, with 9 bases between. The CDR3 protein is CASSYDGMNYGYTF. The CDR3 nucleotides read TGTGCCAGCAGTTACGACGGGATGAACTATGGCTACACCTTC.

The chain employs TRBV15 and TRBJ2-3; 9 bases map to TRBD1. The V gene end was trimmed by 4 bases and the J gene end by 3 bases; junction bases not matched to a gene: 8. Germline CDR1 is LNHNV and CDR2 is YYDKDF (reference sequence). This CDR3 is built from 16 residues. The CDR3 protein is CATSIGTGRRTDTQYF. In DNA form, the CDR3 reads TGTGCCACCAGCATCGGGACAGGGAGGAGGACAGATACGCAGTATTTT.

This chain uses TRBV29-1 with TRBJ2-7; 8 bases map to TRBD1. TRBJ2-5 explains the end of the DNA better; the J call may be wrong. Germline CDR1 SQVTM, CDR2 ANQGSEA. The CDR3 totals 12 residues. This CDR3 reads CSGSQGGETQYF. The CDR3 region has the DNA TGCAGCGGGTCACAGGGGGGAGAGACCCAGTACTTC.

V gene TRBV6-5 combines with J gene TRBJ2-3; TRBD2 aligns across 9 bases. Trimming took 5 bases from V and 5 from J; bases not matched to a gene: 8. The CDR3 runs to 15 residues. Germline CDR1 is MNHEY and CDR2 is SVGAGI. This CDR3 is CASSGTSPSRDTQYF. DNA of the CDR3: TGTGCCAGCAGTGGGACTAGCCCCTCGAGAGATACGCAGTATTTT.

This clonotype was found many times. The chain couples TRBV5-1 to TRBJ2-7, with D unresolved. The CDR3 extends over 13 amino acids. Per the germline V gene, CDR1 is SGHRS and CDR2 is YFSETQ. Trimming shortened V by 1 base and J by 2 bases, and 7 bases separated the two germline ends. For the CDR3, the DNA is TGCGCCAGCAGCTTGTATACCACCTACGAGCAGTACTTC. This codes for CASSLYTTYEQYF. Drawing the rest from reference TRBV5-1 and TRBJ2-7, the complete variable domain is KAGVTQTPRYLIKTRGQQVTLSCSPISGHRSVSWYQQTPGQGLQFLFEYFSETQRNKGNFPGRFSGRQFSNSRSEMNVSTLELGDSALYLCASSLYTTYEQYFGPGTRLTVT.

This clonotype has just a few counts. The V gene is TRBV20-1, the J gene TRBJ2-5; no firm D call. Trimming pared 7 bases from V and 2 bases from J, leaving 26 bases between. Germline V gene lookup returns CDR1 DFQATT and CDR2 SNEGSKA (reference sequence). This CDR3 contains 17 residues. Here the CDR3 reads CSVKPILGSPSQETQYF. The CDR3 coding sequence is TGCAGTGTCAAACCCATTCTAGGATCCCCCTCTCAAGAGACCCAGTACTTC.

This clonotype appeared once. J is TRBJ2-1 and V is TRBV20-1; 8 positions agree with TRBD2. The closer fit of TRBJ2-7 to the DNA end suggests the J call may be wrong. The germline CDR1 and CDR2 sequences are DFQATT and SNEGSKA (reference sequence). The CDR3 is made up of 13 amino acids. The CDR3 region has the DNA TGCAGTGCACAAGCGGGAGCCTACAATGAGCAGTACTTC. Amino acids: CSAQAGAYNEQYF.

The CDR3 DNA reads as TGTGCCAGCAGCAACGGGGGGGCTACGAATGAGCAGTTCTTC. Its translation: CASSNGGATNEQFF. V and J are TRBV7-9 and TRBJ2-1, with 8 bases that match TRBD2. Germline V gene data show CDR1 as SEHNR and CDR2 as FQNEAQ (reference sequence). The CDR3 consists of 14 residues. V shed 5 bases and J 7 bases; nucleotides not matched to a gene: 7.

There are a few counts of this clonotype. In DNA form, the CDR3 reads TGTGCCAGCAGTGGGCCGCACCTGAACACCGGGGAGCTGTTTTTT. It codes for CASSGPHLNTGELFF. The chain carries TRBV28 and TRBJ2-2; D gene unclear. Trimming took off 5 bases at V and 1 base at J, with 11 bases between the two ends. The CDR3 contains 15 residues. The germline gives CDR1 MDHEN, CDR2 SYDVKM.

This chain connects TRBV18 to TRBJ2-1, with D perhaps TRBD1 (6 bases). The J call may be in error: the DNA end matches TRBJ2-7 better. The CDR3 spans 16 residues. Germline V gene data show CDR1 as KGHSH and CDR2 as LQKENI. The CDR3: CASSPSAGAFYNEQYF. CDR3 DNA: TGTGCCAGCTCACCCTCGGCAGGGGCGTTCTACAATGAGCAGTACTTC.

The chain carries TRBV6-6 and TRBJ2-3; 7 bases map to TRBD2. V trimming: 6 bases; J trimming: 0 bases; junction bases outside the gene matches: 9. CDR1 and CDR2 (germline): MNHNY, SVGAGI (reference sequence). The CDR3 sequence is 16 residues long. CDR3 sequence (DNA): TGTGCCAGCAGACCGGCGGGAGTATCTAGCACAGATACGCAGTATTTT. As protein: CASRPAGVSSTDTQYF.

This clonotype turned up a few times. This chain links TRBV10-2 with TRBJ2-3, with 11 bases identical to TRBD2. Germline V gene lookup returns CDR1 WSHSY and CDR2 SAAADI. With 0 bases clipped from V and 3 bases from J, the junction kept 2 bases outside the gene matches. The CDR3 is 16 residues long. The CDR3 sequence is CASSESVAGGTDTQYF. CDR3 DNA sequence: TGCGCCAGCAGTGAGTCTGTAGCGGGGGGGACAGATACGCAGTATTTT.

This clonotype was recorded a few times. Possible read error: a much larger clone is one base away. The gene calls are TRBV5-1 and TRBJ2-4; 8 bases align to TRBD2. CDR1 SGHRS and CDR2 YFSETQ come from the germline V gene. The junction had 4 bases not matched to a gene; V was cut back by 4 bases and J by 7 bases. This CDR3 has 13 amino acids. The CDR3, as DNA: TGCGCCAGCAGCACCCGGGGGGGTAACATTCAGTACTTC. This translates into CASSTRGGNIQYF.

Ten or more counts support this clonotype. The genes are TRBV24-1 and TRBJ1-1, with D uncertain. Deletions cut 4 bases from V and 1 base from J, with 9 bases between. Germline CDR1 KGHDR, CDR2 SFDVKD. This CDR3 contains 14 residues. The CDR3 sequence is CATSEQTENTEAFF. CDR3 DNA sequence: TGTGCCACCAGTGAGCAAACAGAGAACACTGAAGCTTTCTTT.

This clonotype has just a few counts. The chain has TRBV20-1 and TRBJ2-3; 7 bases match TRBD2. V was pared by 0 bases and J by 0 bases, with 6 bases of the junction left unmatched. The CDR3 sequence is 16 residues long. Germline V gives CDR1 DFQATT, CDR2 SNEGSKA (reference sequence). The CDR3 DNA follows: TGCAGTGCTAGAGATAGAGTCGGGGGGAGCACAGATACGCAGTATTTT. It specifies CSARDRVGGSTDTQYF.

This sequence joins TRBV9 and TRBJ1-4; D unclear. Trimming cost V 0 bases and J 6 bases, with 12 bases left between them. The CDR3 sequence is 15 residues long. Germline V gene sequence: CDR1 SGDLS, CDR2 YYNGEE. The CDR3 nucleotides read TGTGCCAGCAGCGTAGCTGGAAGTCCGGATGAAAAACTGTTTTTT. Protein product: CASSVAGSPDEKLFF.

This clonotype has just a few counts. The J gene is TRBJ1-4, the V gene TRBV11-1, with TRBD1 as a possible D gene (5 bases). The germline V gene has CDR1 SGHAT and CDR2 FQDESV (reference sequence). This CDR3 region has 14 residues. The germline V and J ends were trimmed by 5 bases and 8 bases, with 15 bases remaining between them. The CDR3 region has the DNA TGTGCCAGCAGCCCGGACACAACAGAGGAAAAACTGTTTTTT. Translated: CASSPDTTEEKLFF.

Comments on this clonotype: Its ends do not fully match the called genes, so a read error is possible. This chain joins TRBV4-1 and TRBJ2-4; 8 bases match TRBD1. From germline, CDR1 is MGHRA and CDR2 YSYEKL. The CDR3 sequence is 14 residues long. CDR3: CAGSQDDRGRRQYF. The DNA for the CDR3 is TGCGCCGGCAGCCAAGATGACAGGGGTCGCCGACAGTACTTC.

The V and J genes are TRBV6-1 and TRBJ1-1, with 12 bases matching TRBD1. J was trimmed by 1 base and V by 5 bases; bases with no gene match: 8. Germline loops: CDR1 MNHNS, CDR2 SASEGT. This CDR3 has 17 amino acids. CDR3 sequence reads: CASSRRGQGASNTEAFF. The CDR3 bases are TGTGCCAGCAGTCGCAGGGGACAGGGGGCGTCGAACACTGAAGCTTTCTTT.

V is TRBV7-9 and J is TRBJ2-1; D assignment may be TRBD1 or TRBD2 (5 bases each). In germline, CDR1 is SEHNR, CDR2 FQNEAQ (reference sequence). Trimming left V 5 bases short and J 16 bases short, with 18 bases between. The CDR3 totals 12 residues. This CDR3 is CASSLYRDVGFF. The CDR3 bases are TGTGCCAGCAGCCTATACCGGGACGTCGGTTTCTTC.

The chain couples TRBV6-2 or TRBV6-3 to TRBJ2-4, with 8 bases that match TRBD2. Gene TRBJ2-5 matches the end of the DNA better, so the J call may be wrong. The CDR3 is 16 residues long. Germline-derived CDR1 and CDR2 are MNHEY and SVGEGT. The DNA of the CDR3 is TGTGCCAGCAGCCGCCAAGCGGGAGATTTTGCAGAGACCCAGTACTTC. Residues: CASSRQAGDFAETQYF.

The rearrangement links TRBV20-1 to TRBJ2-3, with D tentatively TRBD2 (7 bases). The germline V gene encodes CDR1 DFQATT and CDR2 SNEGSKA (reference sequence). Trimming removed 6 bases at V and 4 bases at J, with 23 bases between. The CDR3 length is 16 residues. CDR3 nucleotide sequence: TGCAGTGCCAGATCCCCCTGGGGGGGCCGTGCAGATACGCAGTATTTT. Translation gives CSARSPWGGRADTQYF.

V gene TRBV10-3 combines with J gene TRBJ1-1; D might be TRBD1 (5 bases). Trimming took off 0 bases at V and 4 bases at J, with 12 bases between the two ends. The germline gives CDR1 ENHRY, CDR2 SYGVKD. The CDR3 has 15 amino acids. For the CDR3, the DNA is TGTGCCATCAGTGAGTCGGAGGGGAAGGGCACTGAAGCTTTCTTT. Translation: CAISESEGKGTEAFF.

This clonotype was detected a few times. CDR3 DNA sequence: TGCGCCAGCAGCGTCGGACAGGGATGGAGTGAAGCTTTCTTT. It specifies CASSVGQGWSEAFF. The chain is built from TRBV5-1 and TRBJ1-1; 8 nucleotides agree with TRBD1. Germline V gene lookup returns CDR1 SGHRS and CDR2 YFSETQ. The CDR3 is 14 amino acids. Unmatched junction bases numbered 9, after V lost 4 bases and J lost 7 bases.

On this clonotype: A much larger clone differs by one base, so this may be a read error. This chain links TRBV10-3 with TRBJ1-1; TRBD1 agrees at 9 bases. Germline V gene sequence: CDR1 ENHRY, CDR2 SYGVKD. The V segment lost 0 bases and the J segment 9 bases; nucleotides outside the gene matches: 8. The length of the CDR3 is 15 residues. CDR3 protein: CAISESTGTGTKAFF. CDR3 DNA: TGTGCCATCAGTGAGTCGACCGGGACAGGGACTAAAGCTTTCTTT.